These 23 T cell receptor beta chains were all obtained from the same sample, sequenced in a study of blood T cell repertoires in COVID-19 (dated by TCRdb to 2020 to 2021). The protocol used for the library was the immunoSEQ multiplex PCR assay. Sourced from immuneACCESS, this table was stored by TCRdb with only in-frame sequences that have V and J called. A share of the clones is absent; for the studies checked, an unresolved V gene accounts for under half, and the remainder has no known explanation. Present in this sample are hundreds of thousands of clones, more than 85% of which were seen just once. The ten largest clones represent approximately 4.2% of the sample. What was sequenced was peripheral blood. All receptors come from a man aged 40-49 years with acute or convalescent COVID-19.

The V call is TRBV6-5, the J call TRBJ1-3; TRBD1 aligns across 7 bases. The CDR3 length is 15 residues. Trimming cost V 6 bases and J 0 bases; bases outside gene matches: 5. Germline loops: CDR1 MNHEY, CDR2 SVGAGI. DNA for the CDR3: TGTGCCAGCAGCGGGGACAGCTTCTCTGGAAACACCATATATTTT. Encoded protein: CASSGDSFSGNTIYF.

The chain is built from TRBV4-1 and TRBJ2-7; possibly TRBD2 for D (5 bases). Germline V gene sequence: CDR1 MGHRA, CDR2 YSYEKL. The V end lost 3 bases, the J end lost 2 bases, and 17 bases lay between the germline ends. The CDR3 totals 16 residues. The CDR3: CASSQASGGLTYEQYF. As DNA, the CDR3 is TGCGCCAGCAGCCAGGCCTCAGGAGGACTCACCTACGAGCAGTACTTC.

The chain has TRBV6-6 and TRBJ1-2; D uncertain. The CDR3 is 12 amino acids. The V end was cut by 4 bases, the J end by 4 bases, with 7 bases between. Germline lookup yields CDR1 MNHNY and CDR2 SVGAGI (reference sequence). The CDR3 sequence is CASSFRSYGYTF. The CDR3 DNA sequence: TGTGCCAGCAGTTTCAGGTCCTATGGCTACACCTTC.

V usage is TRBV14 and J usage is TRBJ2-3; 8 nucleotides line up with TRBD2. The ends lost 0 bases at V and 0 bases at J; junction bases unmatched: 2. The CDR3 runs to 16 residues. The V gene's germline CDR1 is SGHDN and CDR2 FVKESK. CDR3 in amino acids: CASSQDVAGSTDTQYF. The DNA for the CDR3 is TGTGCCAGCAGCCAAGATGTAGCGGGGAGCACAGATACGCAGTATTTT.

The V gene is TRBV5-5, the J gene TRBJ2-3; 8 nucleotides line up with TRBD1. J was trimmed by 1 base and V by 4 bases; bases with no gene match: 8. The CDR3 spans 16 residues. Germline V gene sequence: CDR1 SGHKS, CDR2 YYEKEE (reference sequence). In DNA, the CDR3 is TGTGCCAGCAGCCCAGAGACAGGGGTCCGCACAGATACGCAGTATTTT. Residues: CASSPETGVRTDTQYF.

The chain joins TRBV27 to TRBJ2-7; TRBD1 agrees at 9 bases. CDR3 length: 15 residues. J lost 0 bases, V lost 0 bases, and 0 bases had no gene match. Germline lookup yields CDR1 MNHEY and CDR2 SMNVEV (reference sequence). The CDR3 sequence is CASSLSDRGSYEQYF. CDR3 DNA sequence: TGTGCCAGCAGTTTATCGGACAGGGGCTCCTACGAGCAGTACTTC.

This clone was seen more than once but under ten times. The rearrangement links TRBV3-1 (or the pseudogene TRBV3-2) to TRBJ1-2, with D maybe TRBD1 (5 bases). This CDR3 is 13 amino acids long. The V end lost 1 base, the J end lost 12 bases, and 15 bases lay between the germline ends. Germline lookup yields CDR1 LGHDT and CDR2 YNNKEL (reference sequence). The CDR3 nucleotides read TGTGCCAGCAGCCAAGGGGGGACTTTCGCCCACACCTTC. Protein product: CASSQGGTFAHTF.

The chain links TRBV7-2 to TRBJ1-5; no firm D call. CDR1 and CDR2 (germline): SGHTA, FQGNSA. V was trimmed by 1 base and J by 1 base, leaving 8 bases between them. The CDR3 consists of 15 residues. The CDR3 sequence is CASSLVGLSNQPQHF. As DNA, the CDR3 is TGTGCCAGCAGCTTAGTTGGCCTGAGCAATCAGCCCCAGCATTTT. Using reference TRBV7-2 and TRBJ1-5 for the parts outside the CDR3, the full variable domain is GAGVSQSPSNKVTEKGKDVELRCDPISGHTALYWYRQSLGQGLEFLIYFQGNSAPDKSGLPSDRFSAERTGGSVSTLTIQRTQQEDSAVYLCASSLVGLSNQPQHFGDGTRLSIL.

The CDR3 bases are TGTGCCTGGAGACCCTTCGGACAGGAGAACACTGAAGCTTTCTTT. As protein: CAWRPFGQENTEAFF. The chain combines TRBV30 with TRBJ1-1, with 7 bases identical to TRBD1. The V gene end was trimmed by 3 bases and the J gene end by 1 base; junction bases not matched to a gene: 8. Germline V gene data show CDR1 as GTSNPN and CDR2 as SVGIG (reference sequence). This CDR3 contains 15 residues.

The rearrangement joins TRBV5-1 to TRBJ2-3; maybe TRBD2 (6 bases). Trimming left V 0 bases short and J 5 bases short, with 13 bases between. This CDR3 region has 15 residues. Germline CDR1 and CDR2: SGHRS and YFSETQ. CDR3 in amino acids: CASSLAGLELDTQYF. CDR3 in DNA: TGCGCCAGCAGCTTGGCGGGACTGGAGTTAGATACGCAGTATTTT. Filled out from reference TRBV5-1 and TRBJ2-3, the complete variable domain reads KAGVTQTPRYLIKTRGQQVTLSCSPISGHRSVSWYQQTPGQGLQFLFEYFSETQRNKGNFPGRFSGRQFSNSRSEMNVSTLELGDSALYLCASSLAGLELDTQYFGPGTRLTVL.

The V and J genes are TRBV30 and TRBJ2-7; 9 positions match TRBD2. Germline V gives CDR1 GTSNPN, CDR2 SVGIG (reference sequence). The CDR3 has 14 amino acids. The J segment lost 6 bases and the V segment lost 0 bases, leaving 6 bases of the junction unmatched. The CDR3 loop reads CAWSVGTSSSEQYF. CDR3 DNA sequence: TGTGCCTGGAGTGTTGGGACTAGCAGCTCCGAGCAGTACTTC.

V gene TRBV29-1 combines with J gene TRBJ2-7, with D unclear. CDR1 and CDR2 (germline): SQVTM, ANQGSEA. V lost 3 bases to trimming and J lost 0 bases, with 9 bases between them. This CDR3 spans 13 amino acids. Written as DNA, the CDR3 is TGCAGCGTTGATGGGCAGAACTCCTACGAGCAGTACTTC. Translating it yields CSVDGQNSYEQYF.

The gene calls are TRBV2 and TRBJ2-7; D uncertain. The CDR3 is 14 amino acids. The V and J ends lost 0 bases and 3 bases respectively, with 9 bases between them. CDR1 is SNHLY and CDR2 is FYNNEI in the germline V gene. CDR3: CASSEAAGFYEQYF. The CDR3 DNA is TGTGCCAGCAGTGAAGCGGCAGGTTTCTACGAGCAGTACTTC.

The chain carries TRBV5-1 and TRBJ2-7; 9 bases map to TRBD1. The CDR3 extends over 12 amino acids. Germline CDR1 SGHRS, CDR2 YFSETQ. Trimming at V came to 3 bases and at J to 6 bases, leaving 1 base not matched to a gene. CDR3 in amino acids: CASSSTGGEQYF. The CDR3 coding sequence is TGCGCCAGCAGCTCGACAGGGGGCGAGCAGTACTTC.

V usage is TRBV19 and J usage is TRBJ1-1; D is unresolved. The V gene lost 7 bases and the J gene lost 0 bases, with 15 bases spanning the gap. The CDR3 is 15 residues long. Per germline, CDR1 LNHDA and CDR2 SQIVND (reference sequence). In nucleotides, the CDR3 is TGTGCCAGTACGGGGTACTCCATCATGAACACTGAAGCTTTCTTT. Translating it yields CASTGYSIMNTEAFF. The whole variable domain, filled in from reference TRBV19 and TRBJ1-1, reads DGGITQSPKYLFRKEGQNVTLSCEQNLNHDAMYWYRQDPGQGLRLIYYSQIVNDFQKGDIAEGYSVSREKKESFPLTVTSAQKNPTAFYLCASTGYSIMNTEAFFGQGTRLTVV.

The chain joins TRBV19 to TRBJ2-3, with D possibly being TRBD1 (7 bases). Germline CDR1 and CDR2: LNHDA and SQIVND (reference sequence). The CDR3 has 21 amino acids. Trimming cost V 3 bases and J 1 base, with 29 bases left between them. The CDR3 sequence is CASSIRRGPGEPLLGTDTQYF. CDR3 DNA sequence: TGTGCCAGTAGTATCAGGAGGGGGCCAGGGGAACCCTTGTTGGGCACAGATACGCAGTATTTT.

CDR3 nucleotides: TGTGCCAGCACGGGCACAGGGCATCAGCCCCAGCATTTT. Translated, it gives CASTGTGHQPQHF. The gene calls are TRBV2 and TRBJ1-5, with a possible D match to TRBD1 (6 bases). CDR3 length: 13 amino acids. Trimming pared 7 bases from V and 5 bases from J, leaving 12 bases between. Germline lookup yields CDR1 SNHLY and CDR2 FYNNEI.

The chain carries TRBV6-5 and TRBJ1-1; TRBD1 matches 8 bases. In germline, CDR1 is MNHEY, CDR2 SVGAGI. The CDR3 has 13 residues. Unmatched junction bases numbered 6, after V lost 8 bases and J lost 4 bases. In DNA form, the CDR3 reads TGTGCCAGCCAACAGGGGGTAATCACTGAAGCTTTCTTT. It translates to CASQQGVITEAFF.

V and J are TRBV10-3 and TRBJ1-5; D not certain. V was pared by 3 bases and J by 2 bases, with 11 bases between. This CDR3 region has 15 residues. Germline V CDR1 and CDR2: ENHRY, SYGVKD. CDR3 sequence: CAISEQLGGNQPQHF. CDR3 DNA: TGTGCCATCAGTGAACAGCTCGGGGGCAATCAGCCCCAGCATTTT.

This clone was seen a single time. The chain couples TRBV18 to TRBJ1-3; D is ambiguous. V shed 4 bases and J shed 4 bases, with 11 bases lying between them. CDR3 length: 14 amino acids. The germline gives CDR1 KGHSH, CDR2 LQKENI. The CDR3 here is CASSLEDRGNTIYF. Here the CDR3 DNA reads TGTGCCAGCTCACTTGAGGATAGGGGAAACACCATATATTTT.

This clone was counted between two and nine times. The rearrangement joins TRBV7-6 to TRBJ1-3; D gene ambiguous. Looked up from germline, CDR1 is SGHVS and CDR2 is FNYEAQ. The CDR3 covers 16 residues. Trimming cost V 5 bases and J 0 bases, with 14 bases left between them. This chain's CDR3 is CASSTPAGSSGNTIYF. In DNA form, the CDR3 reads TGTGCCAGCAGCACACCCGCAGGTAGCTCTGGAAACACCATATATTTT.

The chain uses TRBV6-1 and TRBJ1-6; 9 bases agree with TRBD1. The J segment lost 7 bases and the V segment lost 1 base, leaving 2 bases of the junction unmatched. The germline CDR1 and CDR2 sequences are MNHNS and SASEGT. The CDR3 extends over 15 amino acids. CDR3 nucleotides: TGTGCCAGCAGTGAAGTAGACAGGGGGAATTCACCCCTCCACTTT. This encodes CASSEVDRGNSPLHF.

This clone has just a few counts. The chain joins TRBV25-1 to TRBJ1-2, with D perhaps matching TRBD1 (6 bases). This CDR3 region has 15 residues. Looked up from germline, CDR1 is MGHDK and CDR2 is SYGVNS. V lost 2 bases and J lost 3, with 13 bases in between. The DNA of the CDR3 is TGTGCCAGCAGTGAAGCGGACAGAGAGTACTATGGCTACACCTTC. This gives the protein CASSEADREYYGYTF.